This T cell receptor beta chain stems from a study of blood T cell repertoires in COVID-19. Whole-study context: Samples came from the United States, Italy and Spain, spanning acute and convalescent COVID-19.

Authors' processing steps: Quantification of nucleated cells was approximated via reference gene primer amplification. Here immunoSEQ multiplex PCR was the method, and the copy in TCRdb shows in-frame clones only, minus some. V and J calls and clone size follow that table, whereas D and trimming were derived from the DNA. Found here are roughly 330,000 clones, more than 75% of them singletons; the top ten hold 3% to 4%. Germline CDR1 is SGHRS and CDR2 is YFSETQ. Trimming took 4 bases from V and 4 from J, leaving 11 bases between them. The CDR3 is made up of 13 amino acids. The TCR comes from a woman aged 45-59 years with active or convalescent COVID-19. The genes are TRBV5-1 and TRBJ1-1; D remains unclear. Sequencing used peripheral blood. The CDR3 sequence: CASSAPTLTEAFF. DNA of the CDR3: TGCGCCAGCAGCGCGCCGACACTCACTGAAGCTTTCTTT.